What follows is one T cell receptor beta chain and its context. Its antigen is still unknown. Method: immunoSEQ multiplex PCR; TCRdb's copy keeps in-frame clones and lacks some. Of over 30,000 clones listed, around 80% are singletons. These data are taken from a study of OX40 agonist ivuxolimab in advanced cancers. Study at large: Intravenous ivuxolimab at 0.01 to 10 mg/kg was given to patients every 2 weeks. Study-wide results and caveats: The study found among the lowest clonal expansion in partial responders at 0.1-3.0 mg/kg.

From germline, CDR1 is MNHNS and CDR2 SASEGT. V lost 3 bases, J lost 7 bases, and 6 bases lay in between. The CDR3 loop spans 11 amino acids. V usage is TRBV6-1 and J usage is TRBJ1-2; D remains ambiguous. The sequence was obtained from an adult with an advanced solid tumor such as melanoma, head and neck, liver or kidney cancer. The sequenced sample was CD4+ or CD8+ T cells sorted from blood, obtained in a trial of the OX40 agonist ivuxolimab. The chain's CDR3 is CASSDWVGYTF. CDR3 sequence (DNA): TGTGCCAGCAGTGATTGGGTTGGCTACACCTTC.